The T cell receptor beta chain under discussion was sequenced for a study of blood T cells in healthy people across ages. Study-level information: T cells yielded about one barcoded beta molecule per two cells through template switching. Whole-study results and caveats: Age brought a roughly linear fall in TCR beta diversity measured per million T cells.

Extraction yielded at least 6 micrograms of total RNA per sample. This clonotype was counted between two and nine times. As yet, its antigen is unknown. Alongside a J-beta primer mix, a sample-barcoded 5' primer served in a second PCR lasting roughly 6 to 12 cycles. Per-sample output comprised a minimum of 3 million paired-end reads containing CDR3. TCRdb independently ran MiXCR on the 5' RACE reads; one entry per CDR3 protein. The sample shows roughly 2 million distinct CDR3 sequences, 40% to 55% of them seen only once. The TCR originated in a woman aged 40 to 50 in good health. Sequenced: blood.

The DNA of the CDR3 is TGTGCCAGCAGCTTCCTTGGGACAGGGGGAGAGACCCAGTACTTC. Translation gives CASSFLGTGGETQYF. J is TRBJ2-5 and V is TRBV7-2, with 11 bases lining up with TRBD1. CDR3 length: 15 amino acids. The ends lost 3 bases at V and 4 bases at J; junction bases unmatched: 4. Germline V CDR1 and CDR2: SGHTA, FQGNSA.